The clone carrying this TCR beta chain was found many times. Its target is not known. Germline loops: CDR1 SQVTM, CDR2 ANQGSEA. The CDR3 has 11 residues. Trimming shortened V by 4 bases and J by 7 bases, and 8 bases separated the two germline ends. These data are taken from a study of blood T cells in healthy people across ages. Study-level findings and limits: In older individuals, TCR beta diversity per million T cells was lower, falling roughly linearly with age. CMV status of donors was unknown, possibly confounding expanded clonotype changes.

The authors extracted at least 6 micrograms of total RNA per sample. Primers used in a second PCR of about 6 to 11 cycles were a sample-barcoded 5' primer and a J-beta primer mix. A template-switch adaptor with 12 random nucleotides tagged each cDNA molecule. TCRdb re-called the 5' RACE reads with MiXCR, one entry per CDR3 protein. The sample includes some 1.6 million distinct CDR3 sequences, roughly 32% of them seen just once. The receptor was isolated from a woman aged 25-40 years in good health. The chain carries TRBV29-1 and TRBJ2-4; D is undetermined. Sample: blood. This CDR3 reads CSVGPGNIQYF. CDR3 sequence (DNA): TGCAGCGTTGGTCCAGGCAACATTCAGTACTTC.